There are a few counts of the clone carrying this T cell receptor (beta chain). TCRdb ran MiXCR on the 5' RACE reads and lists one entry per CDR3 protein. Of nearly 350,000 distinct CDR3 sequences listed, 8.1% are singletons. This specimen belongs to a study of T cells after yellow fever vaccination. CDR3 size: 16 residues. In germline, CDR1 is LGHNA, CDR2 YSLEER. V lost 4 bases, J lost 5 bases, and 6 bases stayed unmatched. Specimen: PBMCs, collected about 41 days after the first yellow fever vaccination. The TCR was taken from a man aged 18 to 35 who received the YFV17D yellow fever vaccine. The V call is TRBV4-3, the J call TRBJ2-1, with 12 positions matching TRBD2. The chain's CDR3 is CASSPTTSGGNNEQFF. The CDR3 bases are TGCGCCAGCAGCCCGACAACTAGCGGGGGGAACAATGAGCAGTTCTTC.